The 20 T cell receptor beta chains given below trace back to one sample, sequenced in a study of blood T cell repertoires in COVID-19. Assay: immunoSEQ multiplex PCR; the TCRdb copy retains only in-frame clones and omits some. The data show 200,000 to 250,000 clones, 88% seen once. The specimen sequenced was peripheral blood. The receptors were gathered from a man in his 70s with acute or convalescent COVID-19.

The rearrangement links TRBV7-9 to TRBJ1-2; D remains unclear. CDR3 length: 13 residues. The V and J ends lost 3 bases and 4 bases respectively, with 9 bases between them. The germline V gene encodes CDR1 SEHNR and CDR2 FQNEAQ (reference sequence). The CDR3 region has the DNA TGTGCCAGCAGCTTTGAGGGTCCCTATGGCTACACCTTC. It translates to CASSFEGPYGYTF.

The V and J genes are TRBV6-4 and TRBJ2-5, with TRBD1 identical over 7 bases. Losses at the gene ends were 5 bases for V and 2 bases for J; bases not matched to a gene: 14. Germline CDR1 MRHNA, CDR2 SNTAGT. This CDR3 region has 17 residues. Here the CDR3 DNA reads TGTGCCAGCAGTCCAGTAGGGCAGGGGGAAATACAAGAGACCCAGTACTTC. Translating it yields CASSPVGQGEIQETQYF.

On this clone: One end of the junction varies from germline; a read error may be responsible. The chain couples TRBV3-1 (or the pseudogene TRBV3-2) to TRBJ1-2; 10 bases are a match to TRBD1. This CDR3 region has 18 residues. Germline V gene sequence: CDR1 LGHDT, CDR2 YNNKEL (reference sequence). CDR3 loop: CASSQVMERQGANYGYTF. The CDR3, as DNA: TGTGCCAGCAGCCAAGTCATGGAGAGACAGGGGGCTAATTATGGCTACACCTTC.

The chain carries TRBV2 and TRBJ1-1, with 7 bases aligning to TRBD1. V was clipped by 8 bases and J by 1 base; unmatched bases: 4. Per germline, CDR1 SNHLY and CDR2 FYNNEI. The CDR3 is 13 amino acids. The CDR3 sequence is CASGGQKNTEAFF. The CDR3 DNA reads TGTGCCAGCGGGGGACAGAAGAACACTGAAGCTTTCTTT. The full variable domain, rest sourced from reference TRBV2 and TRBJ1-1, is EPEVTQTPSHQVTQMGQEVILRCVPISNHLYFYWYRQILGQKVEFLVSFYNNEISEKSEIFDDQFSVERPDGSNFTLKIRSTKLEDSAMYFCASGGQKNTEAFFGQGTRLTVV.

The sample holds a few counts of this clone. V usage is TRBV28 and J usage is TRBJ1-5, with TRBD1 matching 9 bases. The germline gives CDR1 MDHEN, CDR2 SYDVKM. V trimming: 1 base; J trimming: 6 bases; junction bases outside the gene matches: 4. The CDR3 has 15 amino acids. In nucleotides, the CDR3 is TGTGCCAGCAGTTTATCGGGACAGGGAGGTCAGCCCCAGCATTTT. Translating gives CASSLSGQGGQPQHF.

The chain couples TRBV7-2 to TRBJ1-4; D is unclear. Per germline, CDR1 SGHTA and CDR2 FQGNSA. The CDR3 covers 13 residues. Deletions cut 3 bases from V and 8 bases from J, with 10 bases between. For the CDR3, the DNA is TGTGCCAGCAGCTTTGGACTCAGGGAAAAACTGTTTTTT. It specifies CASSFGLREKLFF.

Here the CDR3 reads CASSPPGQGYEQYF. DNA for the CDR3: TGTGCCAGCAGCCCGCCGGGACAGGGCTACGAGCAGTACTTC. The V and J genes are TRBV7-9 and TRBJ2-7; 9 positions agree with TRBD1. The V segment lost 5 bases and the J segment 3 bases; nucleotides outside the gene matches: 5. The V gene's germline CDR1 is SEHNR and CDR2 FQNEAQ (reference sequence). The CDR3 consists of 14 residues.

The chain joins TRBV24-1 to TRBJ1-2; unclear D gene. The CDR3 runs to 12 residues. Germline CDR1 reads KGHDR; CDR2 reads SFDVKD. V was pared by 3 bases and J by 6 bases, with 7 bases between. CDR3 residues: CATSDAVHGYTF. DNA of the CDR3: TGTGCCACCAGTGATGCGGTACATGGCTACACCTTC.

The chain employs TRBV10-3 and TRBJ1-1; D remains ambiguous. The germline V gene encodes CDR1 ENHRY and CDR2 SYGVKD. The ends were cut back, 1 base at V and 5 bases at J, with 17 bases in the middle. This CDR3 contains 16 residues. This CDR3 reads CAISEWAGSRTTEAFF. In DNA, the CDR3 is TGTGCCATCAGTGAGTGGGCTGGCAGTCGAACAACTGAAGCTTTCTTT.

This clone was seen a few times. The genes are TRBV18 and TRBJ1-1; the D gene is possibly TRBD1 (5 bases). The CDR3 length is 12 residues. Germline values: CDR1 KGHSH, CDR2 LQKENI. V dropped 5 bases and J dropped 10 bases, with 14 bases sitting between them. CDR3 region: CASSEGGRAAFF. The CDR3 region has the DNA TGTGCCAGCTCAGAGGGAGGCAGGGCAGCTTTCTTT.

This clone was detected a few times. This chain connects TRBV7-3 to TRBJ1-1, with D uncertain. Germline V CDR1 and CDR2: SGHTA, FQGTGA. The CDR3 has 13 amino acids. Trimming removed 5 bases from V and 7 bases from J, with 14 bases in between. CDR3 protein: CASSQDPGIEAFF. CDR3 sequence (DNA): TGTGCCAGCAGCCAAGACCCCGGGATTGAAGCTTTCTTT.

The V call is TRBV5-6, the J call TRBJ1-1; tentatively, D is TRBD1 (5 bases). The ends were cut back, 5 bases at V and 1 base at J, with 9 bases in the middle. The germline V gene has CDR1 SGHDT and CDR2 YYEEEE. The CDR3 contains 13 residues. CDR3 sequence (DNA): TGTGCCAGCAGATCGGACAAGAACACTGAAGCTTTCTTT. This codes for CASRSDKNTEAFF.

J is TRBJ1-3 and V is TRBV18, with 7 bases that match TRBD1. Trimming cost V 0 bases and J 0 bases; bases outside gene matches: 8. The CDR3 length is 18 residues. Germline-derived CDR1 and CDR2 are KGHSH and LQKENI. In nucleotides, the CDR3 is TGTGCCAGCTCACCACCCGACAGGGTCGCGTTCTCTGGAAACACCATATATTTT. It codes for CASSPPDRVAFSGNTIYF.

The V call is TRBV6-6, the J call TRBJ1-4; TRBD1 matches at 11 bases. The germline V gene has CDR1 MNHNY and CDR2 SVGAGI (reference sequence). V lost 6 bases to trimming and J lost 7 bases; unmatched junction nucleotides: 7. This CDR3 contains 15 residues. The DNA for the CDR3 is TGTGCCAGCAGCCGGACAGGGGGCGCCGGTGAAAAACTGTTTTTT. Its translation: CASSRTGGAGEKLFF.

The chain employs TRBV4-1 and TRBJ1-3; TRBD1 matches at 8 bases. Per the germline V gene, CDR1 is MGHRA and CDR2 is YSYEKL. Trimming took 4 bases from V and 1 from J; bases not matched to a gene: 6. The CDR3 loop spans 16 amino acids. The CDR3 nucleotides are TGCGCCAGCAGCCGAGGACAGGGAACTTCTGGAAACACCATATATTTT. It is translated as CASSRGQGTSGNTIYF.

The CDR3 is CASSATGGDEKLFF. CDR3 coding DNA: TGTGCCAGTAGTGCCACAGGGGGCGATGAAAAACTGTTTTTT. The chain carries TRBV19 and TRBJ1-4, with 9 bases lining up with TRBD1. With 5 bases clipped from V and 6 bases from J, the junction kept 4 bases outside the gene matches. In germline, CDR1 is LNHDA, CDR2 SQIVND (reference sequence). This CDR3 is 14 amino acids long.

The chain combines TRBV9 with TRBJ1-1; D is perhaps TRBD1 (5 bases). The CDR3 extends over 15 amino acids. Between the trimmed V and J ends, which lost 6 bases and 10 bases, there was a span of 25 bases. Germline V gene data show CDR1 as SGDLS and CDR2 as YYNGEE. In DNA form, the CDR3 reads TGTGCCAGCACTCCTTTCACCGGGCCCTATAGGGGAGCTTTCTTT. Amino acids: CASTPFTGPYRGAFF.

The J gene is TRBJ2-2, the V gene TRBV18; 7 bases agree with TRBD1. CDR3 size: 17 residues. V shed 5 bases, J shed 1 base, and the junction held 10 bases outside the gene matches. CDR1 is KGHSH and CDR2 is LQKENI in the germline V gene. The CDR3 region is CASSSLLTGVNTGELFF. CDR3 DNA: TGTGCCAGCTCATCTTTACTAACAGGGGTGAACACCGGGGAGCTGTTTTTT.

The chain couples TRBV3-1 (or the pseudogene TRBV3-2) to TRBJ1-4; 9 bases are shared with TRBD1. Losses at the gene ends were 1 base for V and 7 bases for J; bases not matched to a gene: 13. The V gene's germline CDR1 is LGHDT and CDR2 YNNKEL (reference sequence). This CDR3 comprises 18 residues. CDR3 nucleotides: TGTGCCAGCAGCCAAGGTAAAAGAGGGACAGGGCGGGTTGAAAAACTGTTTTTT. Residues: CASSQGKRGTGRVEKLFF.

The genes are TRBV13 and TRBJ2-3; TRBD1 might be the D (6 bases). V was trimmed by 5 bases and J by 10 bases, leaving 10 bases between them. This CDR3 region has 11 residues. Per the germline V gene, CDR1 is PRHDT and CDR2 is FYEKMQ (reference sequence). DNA for the CDR3: TGTGCCAGCAGCAGCCGACAGGCGCAGTATTTT. This sequence encodes CASSSRQAQYF.